This paragraph reports one TCR beta chain. The antigen it binds to is not known. No base qualities exist here, and no much larger clone lies one base off it. In the prospective study, participants were roughly 18 to 100 years old, resided in fewer than 25 geographic areas of the United States, and were enrolled through a virtual design. To assign participants to cohorts, the prospective study relied on clinical history that participants themselves reported in a screening survey and a study questionnaire. Exposed participants were defined as having been in contact with someone with a PCR-confirmed or clinician-diagnosed COVID-19 case within 2 weeks of study entry. In the prospective study, mobile phlebotomists collected whole blood, serum and a nasopharyngeal or oropharyngeal swab from each participant. Over a 2-month period, participants in the prospective study had the option of providing additional blood draws and questionnaires. Prospective study blood samples were shipped either frozen or at room temperature before DNA extraction.

This sample was taken from a study of blood T cell repertoires in COVID-19 (dated by TCRdb to 2018 to 2021). As for the study more broadly: Collaborator samples came from the United States, Italy and Spain and covered acute and convalescent phases of COVID-19. Deeply sampled blood TCRbeta repertoires from subjects exposed to, actively infected with, or recovered from COVID-19 were included in the dataset. HLA class I and class II types, where available, came from metadata supplied by the sample provider rather than from assay-based typing. The material from the prospective study consisted of cDNA or gDNA derived from T cells, B-cell-depleted T cells, or PBMCs. The sample metadata nearly always contained a de-identified subject ID, COVID-19 status, age in years and sex. The repertoires were made available in a free public database intended to serve as a resource for research on the immune response to SARS-CoV-2. Samples were obtained from the ongoing ImmuneRACE study (first 160 participants) and from about 1,300 subjects provided by 6 global collaborators. What the work shows at the level of the full study, not this receptor alone: Clinical and demographic metadata were provided uncurated, with the amount varying by source and participant.

TCRbeta CDR3 regions were amplified from genomic DNA by means of the immunoSEQ Assay, a bias-controlled multiplex PCR. From the authors' description of their analysis: Nucleated cell counts per sample were estimated from amplification of reference gene primers within the assay. To quantify the absolute abundance of each unique TCRbeta CDR3 rearrangement, sequence reads were collapsed and filtered. For each sample, productive Simpson clonality was calculated as the square root of Simpson's diversity index over productive rearrangements. In TCRdb, the immuneACCESS table is reduced to in-frame sequences with V and J assigned. These tables do not hold every clone; where another copy was compared, an unresolved V gene accounts for under half, and the others remain unexplained. V and J calls plus clone size are reproduced from that table; the DNA served to infer D and trimming. This sample is represented by 250,000 or so clones; 83% of them were singletons. The top ten constitute approximately 3.8% of the sample.

The TCR sequence derives from a middle-aged woman who had been exposed to COVID-19. The specimen sequenced was PBMCs or T cells enriched from blood (not recorded which).

In nucleotide form, the sequence is TGTGCCAGTAGCAACAGGTGGGACGAGCAGTACTTC. The encoded protein is CASSNRWDEQYF. Rearrangement joined TRBV19 to TRBJ2-7, and TRBD1 may be the D gene, going by 5 matching bases. The V end loses 6 bases and the J end loses 5 bases, and a stretch of 11 bases separates them. The CDR3, from cysteine to phenylalanine, totals 12 residues. Only the CDR3 DNA stays, 36 bases, in frame from base 1. According to the germline V gene (reference sequence), CDR1 reads LNHDA and CDR2 reads SQIVND.